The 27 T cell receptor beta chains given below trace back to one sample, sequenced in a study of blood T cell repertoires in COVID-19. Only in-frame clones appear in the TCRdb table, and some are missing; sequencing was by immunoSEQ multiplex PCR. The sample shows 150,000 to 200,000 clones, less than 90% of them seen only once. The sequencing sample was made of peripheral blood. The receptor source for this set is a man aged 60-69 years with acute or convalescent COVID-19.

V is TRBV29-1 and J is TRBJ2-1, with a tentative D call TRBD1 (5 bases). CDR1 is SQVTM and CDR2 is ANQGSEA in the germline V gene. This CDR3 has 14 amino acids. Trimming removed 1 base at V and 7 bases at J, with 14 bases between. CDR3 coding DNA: TGCAGCGTTGAAGGGGGCGACGAGAGGAATGAGCAGTTCTTC. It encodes CSVEGGDERNEQFF.

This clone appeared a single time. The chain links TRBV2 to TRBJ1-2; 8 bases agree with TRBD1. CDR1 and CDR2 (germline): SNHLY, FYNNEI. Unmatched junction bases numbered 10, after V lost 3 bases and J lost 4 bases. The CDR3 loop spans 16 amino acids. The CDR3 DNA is TGTGCCAGCAGTGAGCAGCGTCCCACAGGGGGCTATGGCTACACCTTC. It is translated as CASSEQRPTGGYGYTF.

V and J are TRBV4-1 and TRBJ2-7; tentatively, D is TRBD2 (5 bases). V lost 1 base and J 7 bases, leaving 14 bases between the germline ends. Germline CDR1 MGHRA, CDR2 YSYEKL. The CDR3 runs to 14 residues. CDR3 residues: CASSQAGLSGEQYF. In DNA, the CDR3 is TGCGCCAGCAGCCAAGCGGGTCTATCGGGGGAGCAGTACTTC.

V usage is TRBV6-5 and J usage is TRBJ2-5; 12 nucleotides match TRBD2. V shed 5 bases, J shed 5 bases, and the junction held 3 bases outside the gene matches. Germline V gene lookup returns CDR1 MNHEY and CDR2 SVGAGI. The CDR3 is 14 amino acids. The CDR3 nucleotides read TGTGCCAGCAGTCTAGCGGGGGGGATGGAGACCCAGTACTTC. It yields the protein CASSLAGGMETQYF.

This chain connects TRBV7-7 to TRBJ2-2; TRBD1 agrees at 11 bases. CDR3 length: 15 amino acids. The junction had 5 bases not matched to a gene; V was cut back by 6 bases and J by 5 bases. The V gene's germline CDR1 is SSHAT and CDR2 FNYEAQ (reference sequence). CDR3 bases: TGTGCCAGCAGTTCGGGACAGGGGGGGACCGGGGAGCTGTTTTTT. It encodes CASSSGQGGTGELFF.

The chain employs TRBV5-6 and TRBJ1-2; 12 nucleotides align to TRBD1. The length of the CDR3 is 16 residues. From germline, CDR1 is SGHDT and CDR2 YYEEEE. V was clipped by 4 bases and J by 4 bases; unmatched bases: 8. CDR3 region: CASSPRGTGGFYGYTF. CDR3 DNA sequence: TGTGCCAGCAGCCCCCGGGGGACAGGGGGCTTCTATGGCTACACCTTC.

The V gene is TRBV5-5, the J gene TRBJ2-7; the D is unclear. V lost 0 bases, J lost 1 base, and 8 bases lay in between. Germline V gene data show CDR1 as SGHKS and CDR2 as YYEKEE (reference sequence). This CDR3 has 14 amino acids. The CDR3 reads CASSLGLESYEQYV. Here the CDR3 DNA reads TGTGCCAGCAGCTTGGGGCTAGAATCCTACGAGCAGTACGTC.

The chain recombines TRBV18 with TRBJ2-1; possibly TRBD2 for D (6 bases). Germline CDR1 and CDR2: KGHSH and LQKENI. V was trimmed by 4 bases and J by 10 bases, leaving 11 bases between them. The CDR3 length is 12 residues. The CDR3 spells CASSLGGEEQFF. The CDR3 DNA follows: TGTGCCAGCTCACTGGGGGGAGAGGAGCAGTTCTTC. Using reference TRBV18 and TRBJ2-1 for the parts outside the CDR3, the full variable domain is NAGVMQNPRHLVRRRGQEARLRCSPMKGHSHVYWYRQLPEEGLKFMVYLQKENIIDESGMPKERFSAEFPKEGPSILRIQQVVRGDSAAYFCASSLGGEEQFFGPGTRLTVL.

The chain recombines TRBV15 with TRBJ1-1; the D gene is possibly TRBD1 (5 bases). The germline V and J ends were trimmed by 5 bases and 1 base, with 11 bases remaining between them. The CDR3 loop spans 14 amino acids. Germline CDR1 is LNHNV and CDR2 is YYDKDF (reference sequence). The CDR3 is CATSGGGSNTEAFF. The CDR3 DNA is TGTGCCACCAGCGGGGGGGGATCGAACACTGAAGCTTTCTTT.

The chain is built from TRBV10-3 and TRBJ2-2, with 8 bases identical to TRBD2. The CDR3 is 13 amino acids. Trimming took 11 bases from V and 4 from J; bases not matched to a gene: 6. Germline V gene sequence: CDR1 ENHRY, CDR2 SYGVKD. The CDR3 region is CASGTSGTGELFF. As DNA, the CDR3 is TGTGCCTCCGGGACTAGTGGCACCGGGGAGCTGTTTTTT.

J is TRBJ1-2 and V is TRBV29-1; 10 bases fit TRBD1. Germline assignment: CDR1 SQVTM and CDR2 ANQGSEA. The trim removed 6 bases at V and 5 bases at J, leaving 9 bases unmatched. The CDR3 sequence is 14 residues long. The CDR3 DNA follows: TGCAGCGTCGCCGGGACAGGGGTAGGATATGGCTACACCTTC. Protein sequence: CSVAGTGVGYGYTF.

The CDR3 nucleotides read TGCAGCGTCCGTTTAGCGGGAGGGTCGGCAGATACGCAGTATTTT. This encodes CSVRLAGGSADTQYF. This chain connects TRBV29-1 to TRBJ2-3; 11 bases fit TRBD2. The V segment lost 6 bases and the J segment 4 bases; nucleotides outside the gene matches: 9. The CDR3 totals 15 residues. Germline V gives CDR1 SQVTM, CDR2 ANQGSEA.

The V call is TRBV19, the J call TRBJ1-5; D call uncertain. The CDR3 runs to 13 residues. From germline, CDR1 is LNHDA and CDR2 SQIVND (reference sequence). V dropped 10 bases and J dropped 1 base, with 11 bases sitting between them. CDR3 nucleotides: TGTGCCACCGCGCGGGAGAGCAATCAGCCCCAGCATTTT. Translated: CATARESNQPQHF.

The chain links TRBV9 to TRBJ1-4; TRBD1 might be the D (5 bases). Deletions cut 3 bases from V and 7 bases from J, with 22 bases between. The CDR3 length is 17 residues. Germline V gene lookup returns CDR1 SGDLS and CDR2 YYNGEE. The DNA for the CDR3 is TGTGCCAGCAGCGCGAGCCCCTTGGGCAGGGTTGGTGAAAAACTGTTTTTT. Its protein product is CASSASPLGRVGEKLFF.

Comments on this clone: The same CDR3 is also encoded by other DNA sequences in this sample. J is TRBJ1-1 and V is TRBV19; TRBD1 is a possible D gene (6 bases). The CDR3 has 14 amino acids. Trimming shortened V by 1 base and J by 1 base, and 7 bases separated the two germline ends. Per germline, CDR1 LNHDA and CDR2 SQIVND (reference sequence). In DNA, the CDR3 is TGTGCCAGTAGTATAGGGACAGCGAACACTGAAGCTTTCTTT. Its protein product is CASSIGTANTEAFF.

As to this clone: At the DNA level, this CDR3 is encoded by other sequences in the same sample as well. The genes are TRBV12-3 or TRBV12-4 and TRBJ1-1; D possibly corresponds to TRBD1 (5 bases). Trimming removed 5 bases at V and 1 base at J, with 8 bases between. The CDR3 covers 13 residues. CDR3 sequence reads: CASSSTGNTEAFF. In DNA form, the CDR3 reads TGTGCCAGCAGTAGTACAGGGAACACTGAAGCTTTCTTT.

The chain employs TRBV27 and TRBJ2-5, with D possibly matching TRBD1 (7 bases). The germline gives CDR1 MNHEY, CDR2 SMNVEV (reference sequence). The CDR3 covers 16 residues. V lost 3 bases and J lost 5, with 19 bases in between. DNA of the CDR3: TGTGCCAGCAGTTTCAGGGGGGTAGGGGGAGAGGAGACCCAGTACTTC. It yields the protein CASSFRGVGGEETQYF.

CDR3 DNA: TGTGCCAGCAGCGTAAACTGGGACAGGGGTTCACCCCTCCACTTT. It encodes CASSVNWDRGSPLHF. The chain has TRBV9 and TRBJ1-6, with 10 bases matching TRBD1. J was trimmed by 9 bases and V by 1 base; bases with no gene match: 4. CDR1 is SGDLS and CDR2 is YYNGEE in the germline V gene. CDR3 length: 15 amino acids.

The CDR3 DNA reads as TGCGCCAGCAGTGAGGGCAGGGGAGACATTCAGTACTTC. Translating it yields CASSEGRGDIQYF. This chain uses TRBV10-2 with TRBJ2-4; maybe TRBD1 (6 bases). CDR1 is WSHSY, CDR2 SAAADI, per germline. Trimming removed 2 bases from V and 8 bases from J, with 10 bases in between. The CDR3 totals 13 residues.

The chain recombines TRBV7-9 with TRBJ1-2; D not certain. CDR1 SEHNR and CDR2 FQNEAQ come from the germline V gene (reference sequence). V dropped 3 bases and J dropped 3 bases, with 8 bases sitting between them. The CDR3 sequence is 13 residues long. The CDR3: CASSFGSDYGYTF. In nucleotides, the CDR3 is TGTGCCAGCAGCTTCGGCAGCGACTATGGCTACACCTTC.

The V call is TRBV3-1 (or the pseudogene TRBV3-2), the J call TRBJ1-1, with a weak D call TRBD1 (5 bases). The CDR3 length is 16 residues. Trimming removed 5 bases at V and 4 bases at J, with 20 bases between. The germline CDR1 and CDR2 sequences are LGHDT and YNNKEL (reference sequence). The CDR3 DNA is TGTGCCAGCAGCGCCCCGAGGCGAGGAAGGGGCACTGAAGCTTTCTTT. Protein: CASSAPRRGRGTEAFF.

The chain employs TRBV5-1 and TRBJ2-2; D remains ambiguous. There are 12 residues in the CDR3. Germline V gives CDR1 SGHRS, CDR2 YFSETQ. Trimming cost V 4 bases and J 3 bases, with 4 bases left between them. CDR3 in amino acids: CASSPYTGELFF. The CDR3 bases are TGCGCCAGCAGCCCCTACACCGGGGAGCTGTTTTTT. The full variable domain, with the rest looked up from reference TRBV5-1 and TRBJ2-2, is KAGVTQTPRYLIKTRGQQVTLSCSPISGHRSVSWYQQTPGQGLQFLFEYFSETQRNKGNFPGRFSGRQFSNSRSEMNVSTLELGDSALYLCASSPYTGELFFGEGSRLTVL.

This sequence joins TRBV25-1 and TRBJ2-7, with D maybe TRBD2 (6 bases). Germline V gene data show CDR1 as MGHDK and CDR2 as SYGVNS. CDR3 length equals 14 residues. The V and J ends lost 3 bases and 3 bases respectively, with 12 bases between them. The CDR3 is CASSDSGDLYEQYF. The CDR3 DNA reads TGTGCCAGCAGTGATTCGGGGGACCTCTACGAGCAGTACTTC.

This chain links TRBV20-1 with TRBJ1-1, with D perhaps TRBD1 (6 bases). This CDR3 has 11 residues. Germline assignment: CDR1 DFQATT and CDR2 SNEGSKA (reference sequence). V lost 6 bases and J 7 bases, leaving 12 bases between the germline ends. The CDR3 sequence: CSATGSGEAFF. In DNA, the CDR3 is TGCAGTGCAACAGGGTCGGGTGAAGCTTTCTTT.

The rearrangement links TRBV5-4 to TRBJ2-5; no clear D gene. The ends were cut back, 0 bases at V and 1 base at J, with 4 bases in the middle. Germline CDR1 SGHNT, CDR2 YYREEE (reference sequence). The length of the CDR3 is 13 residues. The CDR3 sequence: CASSLDTQETQYF. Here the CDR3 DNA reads TGTGCCAGCAGCTTGGACACCCAAGAGACCCAGTACTTC.

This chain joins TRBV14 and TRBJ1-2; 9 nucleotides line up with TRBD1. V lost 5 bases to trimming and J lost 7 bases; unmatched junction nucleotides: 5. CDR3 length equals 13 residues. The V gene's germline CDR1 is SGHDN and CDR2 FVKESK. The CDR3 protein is CASSSQGAGGYTF. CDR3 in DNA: TGTGCCAGCAGCTCACAGGGGGCGGGTGGCTACACCTTC.

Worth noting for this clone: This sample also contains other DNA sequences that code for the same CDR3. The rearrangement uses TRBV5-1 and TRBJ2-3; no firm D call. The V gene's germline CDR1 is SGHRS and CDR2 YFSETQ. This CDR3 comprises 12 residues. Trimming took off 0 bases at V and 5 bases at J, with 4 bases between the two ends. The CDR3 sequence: CASSLAVDTQYF. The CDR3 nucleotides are TGCGCCAGCAGCTTGGCCGTAGATACGCAGTATTTT.